The 29 T cell receptor beta chains listed next were all sequenced from one sample in a study of shared clonotypes between healthy human individuals (dated by TCRdb to about 2020). The library relied on the immunoSEQ multiplex PCR assay. In TCRdb, the immuneACCESS table is reduced to in-frame sequences with V and J assigned. These tables do not hold every clone; where another copy was compared, an unresolved V gene accounts for under half, and the others remain unexplained. The sample table holds some 510,000 clones, of which approximately 85% were seen once. About an eighth of the sample rests with the top ten. The sequenced sample consisted of PBMCs. Every receptor here comes from a woman aged 40 to 49 in good health. Some clones in this sample may be carry-over from other donors' samples.

The V call is TRBV6-1, the J call TRBJ2-7; the match to TRBD2 covers 8 bases. The V gene end was trimmed by 5 bases and the J gene end by 2 bases; junction bases not matched to a gene: 5. Germline V lookup: CDR1 MNHNS, CDR2 SASEGT. The CDR3 contains 14 residues. In nucleotides, the CDR3 is TGTGCCAGCAGTTTGGGACTAGTTCCCTACGAGCAGTACTTC. Translating it yields CASSLGLVPYEQYF.

This chain uses TRBV6-6 with TRBJ2-3; 9 nucleotides match TRBD1. Germline V CDR1 and CDR2: MNHNY, SVGAGI (reference sequence). J lost 3 bases, V lost 5 bases, and 6 bases had no gene match. The CDR3 consists of 15 residues. In DNA, the CDR3 is TGTGCCAGCAGTGGGGGACAGGGAATGACAGATACGCAGTATTTT. Translating gives CASSGGQGMTDTQYF.

J is TRBJ2-1 and V is TRBV19, with D possibly matching TRBD2 (5 bases). Germline V gives CDR1 LNHDA, CDR2 SQIVND (reference sequence). This CDR3 comprises 14 residues. V gave up 4 bases and J gave up 7 bases, with 14 bases separating them. The CDR3 loop reads CASSRARDHNEQFF. CDR3 bases: TGTGCCAGTAGTAGGGCTCGGGATCATAATGAGCAGTTCTTC.

This clone came up once. This chain links TRBV27 with TRBJ2-7; TRBD1 aligns across 7 bases. The ends lost 5 bases at V and 8 bases at J; junction bases unmatched: 15. The CDR3 runs 15 residues. Germline V gene sequence: CDR1 MNHEY, CDR2 SMNVEV (reference sequence). The CDR3 sequence: CASSPDRVPARKQYF. CDR3 nucleotide sequence: TGTGCCAGCAGTCCAGACAGGGTACCAGCCAGGAAGCAGTACTTC.

V is TRBV19 and J is TRBJ1-2; D is ambiguous. Trimming took off 7 bases at V and 2 bases at J, with 11 bases between the two ends. The CDR3 spans 13 residues. The germline CDR1 and CDR2 sequences are LNHDA and SQIVND (reference sequence). CDR3 residues: CASTPGVNYGYTF. DNA of the CDR3: TGTGCCAGTACCCCAGGAGTCAACTATGGCTACACCTTC.

This chain joins TRBV7-9 and TRBJ1-5, with 7 bases matching TRBD1. This CDR3 contains 14 residues. V was clipped by 4 bases and J by 6 bases; unmatched bases: 6. From germline, CDR1 is SEHNR and CDR2 FQNEAQ (reference sequence). The CDR3: CASSSDRAPQPQHF. CDR3 nucleotides: TGTGCCAGCAGCTCCGACAGGGCCCCTCAGCCCCAGCATTTT.

This clone appeared many times. Other DNA sequences in the sample encode the same CDR3. The chain combines TRBV2 with TRBJ1-5; a possible D gene is TRBD1 (6 bases). Germline values: CDR1 SNHLY, CDR2 FYNNEI. V gave up 0 bases and J gave up 6 bases, with 12 bases separating them. There are 15 residues in the CDR3. CDR3 in amino acids: CASSEARGAGQPQHF. DNA for the CDR3: TGTGCCAGCAGTGAAGCGCGGGGGGCGGGTCAGCCCCAGCATTTT.

The V call is TRBV7-6, the J call TRBJ1-5, with a weak D call TRBD1 (5 bases). From germline, CDR1 is SGHVS and CDR2 FNYEAQ. Trimming pared 1 base from V and 2 bases from J, leaving 9 bases between. The CDR3 runs 15 residues. Written as DNA, the CDR3 is TGTGCCAGCAGCTTAGGGGGGGTCGGCAATCAGCCCCAGCATTTT. Residues: CASSLGGVGNQPQHF.

This clone was recorded at least ten times. The V and J genes are TRBV9 and TRBJ1-1; TRBD1 matches at 9 bases. The CDR3 spans 15 residues. Unmatched junction bases numbered 6, after V lost 6 bases and J lost 0 bases. The germline gives CDR1 SGDLS, CDR2 YYNGEE. Here the CDR3 reads CASIIQGAVNTEAFF. Here the CDR3 DNA reads TGTGCCAGCATCATACAGGGGGCTGTGAACACTGAAGCTTTCTTT.

The chain joins TRBV19 to TRBJ2-5; D tentatively reads TRBD1 or TRBD2 (5 bases each). This CDR3 has 16 residues. Germline lookup yields CDR1 LNHDA and CDR2 SQIVND (reference sequence). Trimming removed 5 bases at V and 5 bases at J, with 21 bases between. CDR3 sequence reads: CASSSRGRGTGETQYF. Here the CDR3 DNA reads TGTGCCAGTAGTTCCCGGGGACGGGGTACCGGGGAGACCCAGTACTTC. The full variable domain, in which reference TRBV19 and TRBJ2-5 provide the parts outside the CDR3, is DGGITQSPKYLFRKEGQNVTLSCEQNLNHDAMYWYRQDPGQGLRLIYYSQIVNDFQKGDIAEGYSVSREKKESFPLTVTSAQKNPTAFYLCASSSRGRGTGETQYFGPGTRLLVL.

With respect to this clone: This CDR3 is also generated by other DNA sequences in the sample. V is TRBV4-2 and J is TRBJ1-2; 7 nucleotides agree with TRBD1. Germline CDR1 is LGHNA and CDR2 is YNFKEQ. This CDR3 comprises 16 residues. The ends lost 0 bases at V and 3 bases at J; junction bases unmatched: 7. The CDR3 coding sequence is TGTGCCAGCAGCCAAGATGTGGGACAGCCCTACTATGGCTACACCTTC. As protein: CASSQDVGQPYYGYTF.

The chain combines TRBV6-5 with TRBJ2-7, with TRBD2 matching 8 bases. V trimming: 6 bases; J trimming: 3 bases; junction bases outside the gene matches: 10. This CDR3 has 15 amino acids. Germline V gene sequence: CDR1 MNHEY, CDR2 SVGAGI. In nucleotides, the CDR3 is TGTGCCAGCAGGGGCATAGCGGGGTCCCGCTACGAGCAGTACTTC. Its protein is CASRGIAGSRYEQYF.

The rearrangement uses TRBV6-1 and TRBJ1-4; 7 bases fit TRBD1. This CDR3 contains 16 residues. The V segment lost 4 bases and the J segment 3 bases; nucleotides outside the gene matches: 8. Germline V gene data show CDR1 as MNHNS and CDR2 as SASEGT. The CDR3 spells CASSVYLGQPNEKLFF. The DNA for the CDR3 is TGTGCCAGCAGTGTATACTTGGGACAGCCTAATGAAAAACTGTTTTTT.

The rearrangement joins TRBV6-1 to TRBJ2-1, with D possibly matching TRBD2 (5 bases). This CDR3 has 15 amino acids. The germline V gene has CDR1 MNHNS and CDR2 SASEGT. Trimming pared 2 bases from V and 5 bases from J, leaving 13 bases between. The CDR3 DNA follows: TGTGCCAGCAGTGAAATCTCACTAGGTAACAATGAGCAGTTCTTC. This translates into CASSEISLGNNEQFF.

The CDR3 DNA reads as TGTGCCAGCAGTGCAGGGGGCGTTAATGGCTACACCTTC. Protein sequence: CASSAGGVNGYTF. This chain joins TRBV2 and TRBJ1-2, with 8 positions matching TRBD1. The junction had 4 bases not matched to a gene; V was cut back by 4 bases and J by 6 bases. This CDR3 contains 13 residues. Germline assignment: CDR1 SNHLY and CDR2 FYNNEI.

The chain recombines TRBV2 with TRBJ1-4, with D perhaps TRBD1 (5 bases). This CDR3 is 14 amino acids long. Germline-derived CDR1 and CDR2 are SNHLY and FYNNEI. V was clipped by 2 bases and J by 8 bases, with 12 bases between them. The CDR3 DNA reads TGTGCCAGCAGTGAACTCGGGGGGGGAGAAAAACTGTTTTTT. This encodes CASSELGGGEKLFF.

This chain links TRBV4-3 with TRBJ2-7; weak D call: TRBD2 (5 bases). This CDR3 is 17 amino acids long. V was trimmed by 0 bases and J by 0 bases, leaving 15 bases between them. Germline assignment: CDR1 LGHNA and CDR2 YSLEER. This CDR3 reads CASSQDYSPGNSYEQYF. DNA for the CDR3: TGCGCCAGCAGCCAAGATTATTCACCCGGGAACTCCTACGAGCAGTACTTC.

The rearrangement uses TRBV6-4 and TRBJ1-2; 8 bases fit TRBD1. The length of the CDR3 is 10 residues. V lost 7 bases to trimming and J lost 10 bases; unmatched junction nucleotides: 2. Germline V gives CDR1 MRHNA, CDR2 SNTAGT. The CDR3 protein is CASTQGAYTF. The CDR3 bases are TGTGCCAGCACCCAGGGGGCCTACACCTTC.

The gene calls are TRBV14 and TRBJ2-1; 9 bases fit TRBD2. This CDR3 region has 15 residues. V lost 1 base to trimming and J lost 6 bases; unmatched junction nucleotides: 4. Germline V gene lookup returns CDR1 SGHDN and CDR2 FVKESK. This CDR3 reads CASSQVFSGSNEQFF. CDR3 DNA: TGTGCCAGCAGCCAAGTTTTTAGCGGGAGCAATGAGCAGTTCTTC. Full variable domain (remainder filled in from reference TRBV14 and TRBJ2-1): EAGVTQFPSHSVIEKGQTVTLRCDPISGHDNLYWYRRVMGKEIKFLLHFVKESKQDESGMPNNRFLAERTGGTYSTLKVQPAELEDSGVYFCASSQVFSGSNEQFFGPGTRLTVL.

The J gene is TRBJ2-7, the V gene TRBV7-2; TRBD2 matches at 11 bases. This CDR3 contains 15 residues. Losses at the gene ends were 6 bases for V and 6 bases for J; bases not matched to a gene: 10. Per the germline V gene, CDR1 is SGHTA and CDR2 is FQGNSA. CDR3 coding DNA: TGTGCCAGCAGACCTGCATTAGCGGGAGGGCCCGAGCAGTACTTC. Its translation is CASRPALAGGPEQYF.

The chain carries TRBV25-1 and TRBJ2-5; no clear D gene. The CDR3 covers 14 residues. Germline V lookup: CDR1 MGHDK, CDR2 SYGVNS. V was shortened by 0 bases and J by 2 bases, with 7 bases between the two germline ends. In DNA form, the CDR3 reads TGTGCCAGCAGTGAATATGTCATGCAAGAGACCCAGTACTTC. It specifies CASSEYVMQETQYF.

The chain carries TRBV6-1 and TRBJ1-5; 7 nucleotides agree with TRBD1. V shed 3 bases and J 9 bases; nucleotides not matched to a gene: 8. CDR3 length equals 14 residues. The germline V gene has CDR1 MNHNS and CDR2 SASEGT. CDR3 DNA sequence: TGTGCCAGCAGTGAGGGAGAGGGGGCATCGCCCCAGCATTTT. It specifies CASSEGEGASPQHF.

The V call is TRBV4-1, the J call TRBJ1-3; possible D gene TRBD1, 5 bases. Germline lookup yields CDR1 MGHRA and CDR2 YSYEKL. The CDR3 has 16 residues. Trimming removed 0 bases at V and 0 bases at J, with 9 bases between. CDR3 in amino acids: CASSQEGRGSGNTIYF. The DNA of the CDR3 is TGCGCCAGCAGCCAAGAGGGAAGGGGCTCTGGAAACACCATATATTTT.

V usage is TRBV6-5 and J usage is TRBJ1-5; TRBD1 is a possible D gene (5 bases). V gave up 2 bases and J gave up 5 bases, with 16 bases separating them. This CDR3 is built from 16 residues. CDR1 is MNHEY and CDR2 is SVGAGI in the germline V gene. The CDR3: CASSYAPAGKDQPQHF. The CDR3 DNA reads TGTGCCAGCAGTTACGCACCTGCAGGGAAGGATCAGCCCCAGCATTTT.

The CDR3 here is CASRVYEQYF. As DNA, the CDR3 is TGTGCCAGCAGGGTCTACGAGCAGTACTTC. The rearrangement links TRBV28 to TRBJ2-7; no definite D call. Germline CDR1 MDHEN, CDR2 SYDVKM. V was shortened by 6 bases and J by 3 bases, with 3 bases between the two germline ends. CDR3 length: 10 amino acids.

The rearrangement joins TRBV11-2 to TRBJ2-7; 8 nucleotides match TRBD2. The CDR3 totals 14 residues. V was clipped by 2 bases and J by 3 bases; unmatched bases: 3. CDR1 is SGHAT, CDR2 FQNNGV, per germline. This CDR3 is CASSLSGGDYEQYF. For the CDR3, the DNA is TGTGCCAGCAGCTTAAGCGGGGGCGACTACGAGCAGTACTTC.

The V call is TRBV4-2, the J call TRBJ2-1; unclear D gene. V lost 0 bases and J lost 7, with 13 bases in between. Looked up from germline, CDR1 is LGHNA and CDR2 is YNFKEQ. The CDR3 contains 15 residues. CDR3 amino acids: CASSQDWVRWNEQFF. In DNA form, the CDR3 reads TGTGCCAGCAGCCAAGATTGGGTCAGGTGGAATGAGCAGTTCTTC.

This chain joins TRBV27 and TRBJ2-6; D gene uncertain. The V gene lost 2 bases and the J gene lost 3 bases, with 14 bases spanning the gap. The germline CDR1 and CDR2 sequences are MNHEY and SMNVEV (reference sequence). This CDR3 comprises 17 residues. The CDR3 here is CASSLTGPSSGANVLTF. DNA of the CDR3: TGTGCCAGCAGTTTAACCGGCCCCAGCAGTGGGGCCAACGTCCTGACTTTC.

This chain joins TRBV5-1 and TRBJ2-1; tentatively, D is TRBD2 (5 bases). The V and J ends lost 0 bases and 6 bases respectively, with 22 bases between them. Per germline, CDR1 SGHRS and CDR2 YFSETQ. The CDR3 length is 18 residues. CDR3 coding DNA: TGCGCCAGCAGCTTGGCACCGGCGGACTTCCAATACGGCAATGAGCAGTTCTTC. It translates to CASSLAPADFQYGNEQFF. Complete variable domain (other parts from reference TRBV5-1 and TRBJ2-1): KAGVTQTPRYLIKTRGQQVTLSCSPISGHRSVSWYQQTPGQGLQFLFEYFSETQRNKGNFPGRFSGRQFSNSRSEMNVSTLELGDSALYLCASSLAPADFQYGNEQFFGPGTRLTVL.